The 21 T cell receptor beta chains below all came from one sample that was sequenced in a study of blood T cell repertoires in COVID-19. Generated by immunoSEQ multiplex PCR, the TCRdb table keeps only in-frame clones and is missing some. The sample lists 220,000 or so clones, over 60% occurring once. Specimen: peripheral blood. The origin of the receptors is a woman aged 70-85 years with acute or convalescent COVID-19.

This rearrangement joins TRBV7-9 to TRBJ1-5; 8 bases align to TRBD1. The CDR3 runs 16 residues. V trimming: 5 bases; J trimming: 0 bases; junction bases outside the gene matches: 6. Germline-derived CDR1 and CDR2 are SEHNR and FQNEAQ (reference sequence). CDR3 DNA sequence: TGTGCCAGCAGCCCCGGACAGGGTGATAGCAATCAGCCCCAGCATTTT. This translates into CASSPGQGDSNQPQHF.

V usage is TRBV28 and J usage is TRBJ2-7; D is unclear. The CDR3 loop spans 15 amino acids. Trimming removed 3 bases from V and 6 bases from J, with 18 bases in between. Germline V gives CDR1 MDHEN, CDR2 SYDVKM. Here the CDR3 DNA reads TGTGCCAGCAGTTTCTTCCGTTCCGGCGCAGGCGAGCAGTACTTC. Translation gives CASSFFRSGAGEQYF.

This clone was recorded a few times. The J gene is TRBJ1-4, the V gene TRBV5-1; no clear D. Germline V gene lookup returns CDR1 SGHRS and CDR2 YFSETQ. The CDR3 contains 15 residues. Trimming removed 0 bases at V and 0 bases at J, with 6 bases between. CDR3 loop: CASSLGTTTNEKLFF. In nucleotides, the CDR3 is TGCGCCAGCAGCTTGGGAACAACAACTAATGAAAAACTGTTTTTT.

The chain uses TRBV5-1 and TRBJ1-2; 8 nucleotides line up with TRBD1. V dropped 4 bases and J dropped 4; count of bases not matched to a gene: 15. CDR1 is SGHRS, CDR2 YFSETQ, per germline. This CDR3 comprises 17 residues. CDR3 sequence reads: CASSTMPPPGGSYGYTF. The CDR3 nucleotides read TGCGCCAGCAGCACAATGCCCCCCCCAGGGGGCAGCTATGGCTACACCTTC.

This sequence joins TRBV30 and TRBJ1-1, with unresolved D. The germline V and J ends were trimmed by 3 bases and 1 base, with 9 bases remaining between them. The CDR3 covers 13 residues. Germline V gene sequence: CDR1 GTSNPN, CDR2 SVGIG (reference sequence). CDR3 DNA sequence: TGTGCCTGGAGGGTCTCACAGAACACTGAAGCTTTCTTT. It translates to CAWRVSQNTEAFF.

The CDR3 here is CASRQGLIQPQHF. As DNA, the CDR3 is TGTGCCAGCAGACAGGGTCTGATTCAGCCCCAGCATTTT. The chain employs TRBV2 and TRBJ1-5; tentative D call: TRBD1 (6 bases). There are 13 residues in the CDR3. Trimming removed 6 bases at V and 6 bases at J, with 12 bases between. Germline lookup yields CDR1 SNHLY and CDR2 FYNNEI.

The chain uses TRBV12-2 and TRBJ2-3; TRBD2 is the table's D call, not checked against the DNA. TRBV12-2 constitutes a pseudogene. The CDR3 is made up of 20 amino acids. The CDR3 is CASRLKGSLAGGEGMYTQYF. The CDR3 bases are TGTGCAAGTCGCCTAAAAGGTTCGCTAGCGGGAGGGGAGGGAATGTATACGCAGTATTTT.

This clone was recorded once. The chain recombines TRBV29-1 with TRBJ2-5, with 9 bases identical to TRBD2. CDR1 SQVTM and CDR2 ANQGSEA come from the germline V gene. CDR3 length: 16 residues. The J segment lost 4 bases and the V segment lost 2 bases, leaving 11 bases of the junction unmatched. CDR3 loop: CSVERSGGRVGETQYF. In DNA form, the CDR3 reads TGCAGCGTTGAAAGGTCCGGCGGGAGGGTTGGAGAGACCCAGTACTTC.

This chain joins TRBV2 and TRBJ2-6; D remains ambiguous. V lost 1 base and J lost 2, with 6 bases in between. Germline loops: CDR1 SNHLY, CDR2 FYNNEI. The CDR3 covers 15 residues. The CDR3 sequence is CASSEGTPGANVLTF. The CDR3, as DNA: TGTGCCAGCAGTGAAGGCACTCCTGGGGCCAACGTCCTGACTTTC. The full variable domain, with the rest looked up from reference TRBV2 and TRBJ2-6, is EPEVTQTPSHQVTQMGQEVILRCVPISNHLYFYWYRQILGQKVEFLVSFYNNEISEKSEIFDDQFSVERPDGSNFTLKIRSTKLEDSAMYFCASSEGTPGANVLTFGAGSRLTVL.

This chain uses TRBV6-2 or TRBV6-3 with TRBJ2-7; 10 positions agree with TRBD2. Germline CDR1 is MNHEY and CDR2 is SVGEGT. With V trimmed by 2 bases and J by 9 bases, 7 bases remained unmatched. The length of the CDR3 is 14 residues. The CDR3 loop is CASSYGIAGGGQYF. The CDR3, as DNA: TGTGCCAGCAGTTACGGGATAGCGGGAGGAGGGCAGTACTTC.

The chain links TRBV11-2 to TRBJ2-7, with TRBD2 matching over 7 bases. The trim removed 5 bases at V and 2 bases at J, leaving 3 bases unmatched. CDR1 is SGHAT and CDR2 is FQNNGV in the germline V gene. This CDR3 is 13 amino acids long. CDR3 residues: CASSVGLAYEQYF. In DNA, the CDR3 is TGTGCCAGCAGCGTAGGACTAGCCTACGAGCAGTACTTC. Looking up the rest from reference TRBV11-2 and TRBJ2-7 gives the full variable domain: EAGVAQSPRYKIIEKRQSVAFWCNPISGHATLYWYQQILGQGPKLLIQFQNNGVVDDSQLPKDRFSAERLKGVDSTLKIQPAKLEDSAVYLCASSVGLAYEQYFGPGTRLTVT.

Here the CDR3 DNA reads TGTGCCAGCAGCCTCCTCTCGCGGTATCCCGGGGCCAACGTCCTGACTTTC. Protein: CASSLLSRYPGANVLTF. The chain combines TRBV7-3 with TRBJ2-6, with unresolved D. Trimming pared 5 bases from V and 4 bases from J, leaving 18 bases between. Germline CDR1 reads SGHTA; CDR2 reads FQGTGA. There are 17 residues in the CDR3.

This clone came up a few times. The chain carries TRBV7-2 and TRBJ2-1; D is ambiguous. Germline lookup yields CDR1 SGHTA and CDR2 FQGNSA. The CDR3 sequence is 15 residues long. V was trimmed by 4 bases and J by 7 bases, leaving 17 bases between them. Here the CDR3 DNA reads TGTGCCAGCAGCTCCCGGGTTACCCATGGGAATGAGCAGTTCTTC. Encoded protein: CASSSRVTHGNEQFF.

This chain's CDR3 is CASSLTGASGRYEQYF. The DNA for the CDR3 is TGTGCCAGCAGCTTAACGGGGGCTAGCGGGAGGTACGAGCAGTACTTC. The chain employs TRBV5-4 and TRBJ2-7; 11 positions agree with TRBD2. The V gene end was trimmed by 2 bases and the J gene end by 4 bases; junction bases not matched to a gene: 8. This CDR3 region has 16 residues. Germline CDR1 SGHNT, CDR2 YYREEE (reference sequence).

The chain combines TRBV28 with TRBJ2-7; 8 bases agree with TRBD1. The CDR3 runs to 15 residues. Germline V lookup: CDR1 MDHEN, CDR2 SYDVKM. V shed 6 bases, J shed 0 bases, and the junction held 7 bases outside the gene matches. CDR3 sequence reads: CASSSQGGYSYEQYF. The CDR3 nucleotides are TGTGCCAGCAGCTCACAGGGGGGCTACTCCTACGAGCAGTACTTC.

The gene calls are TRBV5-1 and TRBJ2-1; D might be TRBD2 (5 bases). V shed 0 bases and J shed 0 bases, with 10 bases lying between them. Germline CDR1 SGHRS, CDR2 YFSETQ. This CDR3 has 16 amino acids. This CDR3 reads CASSLAPSGSYNEQFF. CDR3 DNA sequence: TGCGCCAGCAGCTTGGCCCCCAGCGGCTCCTACAATGAGCAGTTCTTC. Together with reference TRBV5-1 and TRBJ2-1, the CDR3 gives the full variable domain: KAGVTQTPRYLIKTRGQQVTLSCSPISGHRSVSWYQQTPGQGLQFLFEYFSETQRNKGNFPGRFSGRQFSNSRSEMNVSTLELGDSALYLCASSLAPSGSYNEQFFGPGTRLTVL.

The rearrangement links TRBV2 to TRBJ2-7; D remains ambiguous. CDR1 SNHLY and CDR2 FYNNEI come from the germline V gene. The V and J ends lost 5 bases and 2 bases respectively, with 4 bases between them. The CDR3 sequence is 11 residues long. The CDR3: CASSRAYEQYF. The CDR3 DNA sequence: TGTGCCAGCAGTAGAGCCTACGAGCAGTACTTC.

CDR3 loop: CASSRAGTGVRETQYF. The CDR3 DNA reads TGTGCCAGCAGCCGAGCCGGGACAGGGGTGAGGGAGACCCAGTACTTC. The chain uses TRBV14 and TRBJ2-5, with TRBD1 identical over 10 bases. The V gene's germline CDR1 is SGHDN and CDR2 FVKESK. Trimming cost V 4 bases and J 5 bases; bases outside gene matches: 10. The CDR3 spans 16 residues.

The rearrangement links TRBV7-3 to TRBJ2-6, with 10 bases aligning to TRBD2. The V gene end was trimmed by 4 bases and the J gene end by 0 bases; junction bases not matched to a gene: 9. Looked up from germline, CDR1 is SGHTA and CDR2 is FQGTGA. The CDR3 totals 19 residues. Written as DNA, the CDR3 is TGTGCCAGCAGCTCAGCCGGGACTAGCGCTTTCTCTGGGGCCAACGTCCTGACTTTC. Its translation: CASSSAGTSAFSGANVLTF. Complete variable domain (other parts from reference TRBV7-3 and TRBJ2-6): GAGVSQTPSNKVTEKGKYVELRCDPISGHTALYWYRQSLGQGPEFLIYFQGTGAADDSGLPNDRFFAVRPEGSVSTLKIQRTERGDSAVYLCASSSAGTSAFSGANVLTFGAGSRLTVL.

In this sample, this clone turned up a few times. The CDR3 sequence: CAWDRGQGDTQYF. The CDR3 coding sequence is TGTGCCTGGGACAGGGGGCAGGGAGATACGCAGTATTTT. The chain carries TRBV30 and TRBJ2-3; 10 bases agree with TRBD1. V lost 5 bases to trimming and J lost 5 bases; unmatched junction nucleotides: 4. CDR1 and CDR2 (germline): GTSNPN, SVGIG (reference sequence). The CDR3 totals 13 residues.

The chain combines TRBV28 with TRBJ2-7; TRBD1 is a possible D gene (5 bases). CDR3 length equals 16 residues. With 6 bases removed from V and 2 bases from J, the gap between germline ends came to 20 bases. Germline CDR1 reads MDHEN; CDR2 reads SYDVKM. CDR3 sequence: CASSALTGIVTYEQYF. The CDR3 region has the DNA TGTGCCAGCAGCGCCCTCACAGGTATTGTAACCTACGAGCAGTACTTC.